Listed below are T cell receptor beta chains from one sample, sequenced in a study of blood T cell repertoires in COVID-19. Sequenced by immunoSEQ multiplex PCR; TCRdb stores in-frame clones only, minus some. The sample has 130,000 to 150,000 clones, more than 75% seen once. The specimen sequenced was peripheral blood. The receptors were sampled from a human donor in a cohort sampled during active COVID-19. CDR3s include the opening cysteine and the closing phenylalanine or tryptophan. D genes are given only for firm matches. Only some rows state a clone size, as once, few, many or a class for expanded clones.

-,TRBV5-1,18,TRBD1,TRBJ1-4,CASSFTPLTGTGSEKLFF,TGCGCCAGCAGCTTTACCCCACTTACCGGGACAGGGTCTGAAAAACTGTTTTTT
few,TRBV2,16,-,TRBJ2-2,CASSPTGGITGRKLFF,TGTGCCAGCAGCCCCACTGGCGGAATTACTGGGAGGAAGCTGTTTTTT
-,TRBV6-2/TRBV6-3,16,-,TRBJ2-3,CASSYPAGIGTDTQYF,TGTGCCAGCAGTTACCCAGCGGGCATCGGCACAGATACGCAGTATTTT
few,TRBV28,16,TRBD1,TRBJ1-5,CASSLGYRGGDQPQHF,TGTGCCAGCAGTTTAGGGTACAGGGGGGGGGATCAGCCCCAGCATTTT
-,TRBV24-1,17,-,TRBJ2-1,CATLLVSGLLSYNEQFF,TGTGCCACCCTGCTTGTGTCGGGGTTACTTTCCTACAATGAGCAGTTCTTC
-,TRBV6-5,15,-,TRBJ1-6,CASSSPTQGNSPLHF,TGTGCCAGCAGTTCCCCAACGCAGGGGAATTCACCCCTCCACTTT
-,TRBV27,13,-,TRBJ1-2,CASSLGQNYGYTF,TGTGCCAGCAGTTTAGGACAGAACTATGGCTACACCTTC
-,TRBV29-1,13,TRBD1,TRBJ1-2,CSPDFPTGDGYTF,TGCAGCCCCGATTTCCCCACAGGGGATGGCTACACCTTC
-,TRBV6-6,15,-,TRBJ2-5,CASGVRGSREETQYF,TGTGCCAGCGGAGTGAGGGGGAGTAGGGAAGAGACCCAGTACTTC
-,TRBV13,12,-,TRBJ1-6,CASSSFNSPLHF,TGTGCCAGCAGCTCATTTAATTCACCCCTCCACTTT
-,TRBV12-3/TRBV12-4,13,TRBD1,TRBJ1-1,CASTQRGDSKAFF,TGTGCCAGCACTCAAAGAGGGGACAGCAAAGCTTTCTTT
-,TRBV27,21,-,TRBJ2-2,CASRFASPIIKEGWNTGELFF,TGTGCCAGCCGTTTTGCGTCGCCCATTATTAAAGAGGGTTGGAACACCGGGGAGCTGTTTTTT
-,TRBV27,15,-,TRBJ1-2,CASGRRQDNNYGYTF,TGTGCCAGCGGCCGGCGACAGGACAATAACTATGGCTACACCTTC
-,TRBV7-9,16,-,TRBJ1-2,CASSSSGQSDSYGYTF,TGTGCCAGCAGCTCCTCAGGACAGTCGGATTCCTATGGCTACACCTTC
-,TRBV4-1,14,TRBD1,TRBJ2-5,CASGSTGGRKTQYF,TGCGCCAGCGGGTCGACAGGGGGGCGGAAGACCCAGTACTTC
-,TRBV4-1,16,TRBD1,TRBJ1-4,CASSQDFGRGHEKLFF,TGCGCCAGCAGCCAAGACTTTGGCAGGGGGCATGAAAAACTGTTTTTT
-,TRBV28,14,TRBD1,TRBJ2-5,CASSLDRVGKTQYF,TGTGCCAGCAGTCTTGACAGGGTAGGAAAGACCCAGTACTTC
once,TRBV19,13,-,TRBJ1-2,CATRFQDEYGYTF,TGTGCGACCAGGTTCCAGGATGAGTATGGCTACACCTTC
-,TRBV2,13,-,TRBJ2-5,CASRTEIQETQYF,TGTGCCAGCAGGACAGAAATCCAAGAGACCCAGTACTTC
-,TRBV3-1/TRBV3-2,12,-,TRBJ1-1,CASSRGTTEAFF,TGTGCCAGCAGCCGCGGAACAACTGAAGCTTTCTTT
once,TRBV19,15,-,TRBJ1-4,CASSIDRATNEKLFF,TGTGCCAGTAGTATAGACAGGGCAACTAATGAAAAACTGTTTTTT
once,TRBV5-4,14,TRBD1,TRBJ2-7,CASSFGTEGYEQYF,TGTGCCAGCAGCTTCGGGACAGAGGGGTACGAGCAGTACTTC
-,TRBV3-1/TRBV3-2,14,-,TRBJ1-1,CASSPKTGNTEAFF,TGTGCCAGCAGCCCGAAAACGGGGAACACTGAAGCTTTCTTT
-,TRBV4-2,15,TRBD1,TRBJ2-5,CASSQGDRGVETQYF,TGTGCCAGCAGCCAAGGGGACAGGGGGGTCGAGACCCAGTACTTC
-,TRBV5-4,17,TRBD1,TRBJ1-2,CASSLAQIAGGDYGYTF,TGTGCCAGCAGCTTGGCCCAGATCGCAGGGGGCGACTATGGCTACACCTTC
-,TRBV11-2,15,-,TRBJ2-3,CASSSFVAGTDTQYF,TGTGCCAGCAGCTCCTTCGTAGCAGGCACAGATACGCAGTATTTT
-,TRBV6-2/TRBV6-3,16,TRBD1,TRBJ2-6,CASSLTGSSGANVLTF,TGTGCCAGCAGCCTGACAGGGAGCTCTGGGGCCAACGTCCTGACTTTC
-,TRBV5-6,14,-,TRBJ1-1,CASRLQGLNTEAFF,TGTGCCAGCAGACTACAGGGCCTGAACACTGAAGCTTTCTTT
once,TRBV7-9,13,-,TRBJ2-3,CASSLDTTDTQYF,TGTGCCAGCAGCCTAGACACCACAGATACGCAGTATTTT
-,TRBV7-3,14,-,TRBJ2-7,CASSTIDSPNEQYF,TGTGCCAGCAGCACCATTGACAGTCCTAACGAGCAGTACTTC
few,TRBV6-2/TRBV6-3,15,TRBD1,TRBJ1-6,CASSFEGGGYSPLHF,TGTGCCAGCAGCTTTGAAGGGGGCGGGTATTCACCCCTCCACTTT
once,TRBV7-9,13,-,TRBJ1-4,CASSLTRGEKLFF,TGTGCCAGCAGCTTAACCCGGGGTGAAAAACTGTTTTTT
-,TRBV15,13,-,TRBJ1-1,CATIQGPNLEAFF,TGTGCCACCATCCAGGGGCCCAACCTTGAAGCTTTCTTT
-,TRBV9,12,-,TRBJ2-2,CASSAPPGELFF,TGTGCCAGCAGCGCTCCCCCCGGGGAGCTGTTTTTT
-,TRBV28,14,TRBD2,TRBJ2-1,CASTLGGGGNEQFF,TGTGCCAGCACCCTCGGCGGGGGGGGGAATGAGCAGTTCTTC
-,TRBV3-1/TRBV3-2,17,TRBD2,TRBJ2-2,CASSQAPMTSATGELFF,TGTGCCAGCAGCCAGGCTCCTATGACTAGCGCAACCGGGGAGCTGTTTTTT
-,TRBV18,13,TRBD1,TRBJ1-1,CASSGQTNTEAFF,TGTGCCAGTTCGGGACAGACGAACACTGAAGCTTTCTTT
-,TRBV25-1,16,TRBD1,TRBJ1-3,CASSEYGTGDGNTIYF,TGTGCCAGCAGTGAATACGGGACAGGGGACGGAAACACCATATATTTT
-,TRBV6-5,14,TRBD1,TRBJ1-1,CASRTVTGAFEAFF,TGTGCCAGCAGGACGGTTACAGGGGCGTTTGAAGCTTTCTTT
-,TRBV19,15,-,TRBJ2-1,CASSMEGRRHNEQFF,TGTGCCAGTAGTATGGAAGGGAGACGCCACAATGAGCAGTTCTTC